A single sample is the source of the 28 T cell receptor beta chains below, sequenced in a study of control samples from healthy donors and cancer patients. TCRdb keeps only in-frame clones here, not all; method: immunoSEQ multiplex PCR. Here the sample spans about 120,000 clones, over 85% being singletons. The material sequenced was blood. The receptor set was obtained from a man between 25 and 39 years old in good health.

The chain has TRBV12-3 or TRBV12-4 and TRBJ1-5, with D hard to call. The CDR3 contains 12 residues. Trimming removed 5 bases from V and 4 bases from J, with 6 bases in between. This CDR3 is CASSPSNQPQHF. The CDR3 bases are TGTGCCAGCAGTCCATCAAATCAGCCCCAGCATTTT.

V usage is TRBV9 and J usage is TRBJ1-2; 7 nucleotides match TRBD1. J lost 7 bases, V lost 0 bases, and 12 bases had no gene match. CDR1 SGDLS and CDR2 YYNGEE come from the germline V gene. The CDR3 spans 16 residues. CDR3 nucleotide sequence: TGTGCCAGCAGCGTAGTGGTCGGGGACAGTGATCCTGGCTACACCTTC. It is translated as CASSVVVGDSDPGYTF.

The chain employs TRBV7-2 and TRBJ2-2; 7 nucleotides match TRBD2. This CDR3 has 16 residues. V shed 4 bases and J 4 bases; nucleotides not matched to a gene: 9. Germline CDR1 is SGHTA and CDR2 is FQGNSA. CDR3 nucleotide sequence: TGTGCCAGCAGCTCTCCCAGCGGGGCAGTCACCGGGGAGCTGTTTTTT. Its protein is CASSSPSGAVTGELFF.

The chain employs TRBV27 and TRBJ2-5; tentatively, D is TRBD2 (5 bases). The CDR3 is 16 amino acids. V shed 5 bases and J shed 5 bases, with 21 bases lying between them. Germline V CDR1 and CDR2: MNHEY, SMNVEV (reference sequence). CDR3 bases: TGTGCCAGCAGTGACCGAGGGCTAGCAGGCTGGGAGACCCAGTACTTC. This codes for CASSDRGLAGWETQYF.

The rearrangement links TRBV30 to TRBJ1-2; D is perhaps TRBD1 (5 bases). CDR1 is GTSNPN, CDR2 SVGIG, per germline (reference sequence). V was shortened by 6 bases and J by 5 bases, with 16 bases between the two germline ends. This CDR3 is built from 13 residues. The CDR3 protein is CACPEGPGYGYTF. The CDR3 nucleotides read TGTGCCTGCCCCGAAGGCCCAGGGTATGGCTACACCTTC. Full variable domain (outside the CDR3, taken from reference TRBV30 and TRBJ1-2): SQTIHQWPATLVQPVGSPLSLECTVEGTSNPNLYWYRQAAGRGLQLLFYSVGIGQISSEVPQNLSASRPQDRQFILSSKKLLLSDSGFYLCACPEGPGYGYTFGSGTRLTVV.

The rearrangement uses TRBV6-5 and TRBJ2-5; D gene uncertain. Germline assignment: CDR1 MNHEY and CDR2 SVGAGI. Trimming removed 7 bases at V and 2 bases at J, with 11 bases between. The CDR3 runs 13 residues. Here the CDR3 reads CASTYLIQETQYF. The DNA for the CDR3 is TGTGCCAGCACCTACCTAATACAAGAGACCCAGTACTTC.

This chain joins TRBV6-1 and TRBJ2-7; a weak D match, TRBD1 (5 bases). Germline-derived CDR1 and CDR2 are MNHNS and SASEGT. The CDR3 totals 14 residues. The V gene lost 0 bases and the J gene lost 5 bases, with 11 bases spanning the gap. CDR3: CASSEAGAGNEQYF. The CDR3 bases are TGTGCCAGCAGTGAAGCTGGCGCAGGGAACGAGCAGTACTTC.

The rearrangement uses TRBV11-3 and TRBJ2-2; a weak D match, TRBD2 (6 bases). The V end was cut by 1 base, the J end by 7 bases, with 10 bases between. CDR1 and CDR2 (germline): SGHNT, YENEEA. The CDR3 loop spans 14 amino acids. The CDR3 loop reads CASSLARGGGELFF. Written as DNA, the CDR3 is TGTGCCAGCAGCTTAGCGCGGGGCGGCGGGGAGCTGTTTTTT.

The table lists this clone with a count of one. The chain has TRBV5-1 and TRBJ2-4, with D possibly matching TRBD1 (5 bases). The CDR3 consists of 16 residues. Germline values: CDR1 SGHRS, CDR2 YFSETQ. V was shortened by 4 bases and J by 8 bases, with 22 bases between the two germline ends. Written as DNA, the CDR3 is TGCGCCAGCAGCGTAGGACAAGTTTTCGGAACAGACATTCAGTACTTC. The encoded protein is CASSVGQVFGTDIQYF. The variable domain in full, with the rest retrieved from reference TRBV5-1 and TRBJ2-4, is KAGVTQTPRYLIKTRGQQVTLSCSPISGHRSVSWYQQTPGQGLQFLFEYFSETQRNKGNFPGRFSGRQFSNSRSEMNVSTLELGDSALYLCASSVGQVFGTDIQYFGAGTRLSVL.

The chain is built from TRBV15 and TRBJ2-5; D is undetermined. The germline V gene has CDR1 LNHNV and CDR2 YYDKDF (reference sequence). Trimming took off 0 bases at V and 5 bases at J, with 4 bases between the two ends. This CDR3 is 12 amino acids long. This CDR3 is CATSRDMETQYF. CDR3 bases: TGTGCCACCAGCAGAGATATGGAGACCCAGTACTTC.

This chain joins TRBV25-1 and TRBJ1-1; D is unclear. This CDR3 is built from 12 residues. CDR1 is MGHDK and CDR2 is SYGVNS in the germline V gene. The V and J ends lost 6 bases and 2 bases respectively, with 7 bases between them. CDR3 coding DNA: TGTGCCAGCAGCGATGCTAACACTGAAGCTTTCTTT. As protein: CASSDANTEAFF.

The rearrangement links TRBV5-1 to TRBJ1-1; the D is unclear. Germline V CDR1 and CDR2: SGHRS, YFSETQ. With 0 bases removed from V and 0 bases from J, the gap between germline ends came to 6 bases. This CDR3 has 14 residues. The CDR3 DNA follows: TGCGCCAGCAGCTTGGATGCCCTGAACACTGAAGCTTTCTTT. It translates to CASSLDALNTEAFF.

The chain employs TRBV7-8 and TRBJ2-7; D is undetermined. The CDR3 is 13 amino acids. The V and J ends lost 2 bases and 1 base respectively, with 6 bases between them. The germline V gene encodes CDR1 SGHVS and CDR2 FQNEAQ. The CDR3: CASSLPPSYEQYV. For the CDR3, the DNA is TGTGCCAGCAGCTTACCCCCATCCTACGAGCAGTACGTC.

The genes are TRBV12-3 or TRBV12-4 and TRBJ1-4, with a tentative D call TRBD1 (5 bases). Deletions cut 4 bases from V and 8 bases from J, with 8 bases between. This CDR3 has 12 residues. The CDR3 sequence is CASSWDSEKLFF. CDR3 in DNA: TGTGCCAGCAGTTGGGACTCAGAAAAACTGTTTTTT.

V and J are TRBV19 and TRBJ1-5; D gene uncertain. V was cut by 0 bases and J by 9 bases, with 12 bases left in between. CDR1 is LNHDA and CDR2 is SQIVND in the germline V gene (reference sequence). The CDR3 consists of 14 residues. The DNA of the CDR3 is TGTGCCAGTAGTATAGATAGGGCGAGGCCGCCCCAGCATTTT. Its protein product is CASSIDRARPPQHF.

The chain carries TRBV14 and TRBJ1-2; the D gene is possibly TRBD1 (5 bases). Germline V lookup: CDR1 SGHDN, CDR2 FVKESK. This CDR3 region has 14 residues. The V gene lost 3 bases and the J gene lost 6 bases, with 14 bases spanning the gap. This CDR3 is CASSHEGVWDGYTF. For the CDR3, the DNA is TGTGCCAGCAGCCACGAAGGGGTTTGGGATGGCTACACCTTC.

The rearrangement joins TRBV19 to TRBJ2-1; 11 nucleotides match TRBD2. The length of the CDR3 is 15 residues. V dropped 7 bases and J dropped 4; count of bases not matched to a gene: 6. Germline loops: CDR1 LNHDA, CDR2 SQIVND (reference sequence). CDR3 sequence (DNA): TGTGCCAGTACCCTAGCGGGGGGATCATACAATGAGCAGTTCTTC. Translated: CASTLAGGSYNEQFF.

V is TRBV12-3 or TRBV12-4 and J is TRBJ1-1, with D perhaps matching TRBD1 (6 bases). Trimming cost V 7 bases and J 4 bases, with 13 bases left between them. The CDR3 sequence is 13 residues long. In nucleotides, the CDR3 is TGTGCCAGCATCCCGTACAGGGCCACTGAAGCTTTCTTT. Translating gives CASIPYRATEAFF.

The chain combines TRBV6-5 with TRBJ2-7; D is unclear. Trimming stripped 0 bases from V and 3 bases from J, with 15 bases between. The CDR3 extends over 16 amino acids. Germline V gene lookup returns CDR1 MNHEY and CDR2 SVGAGI. The CDR3, as DNA: TGTGCCAGCAGTTACTCGGGGATGGTAAGACGCTACGAGCAGTACTTC. Translated, it gives CASSYSGMVRRYEQYF.

The rearrangement uses TRBV7-2 and TRBJ1-1; no firm D call. V shed 1 base and J shed 1 base, with 7 bases lying between them. Per germline, CDR1 SGHTA and CDR2 FQGNSA. The CDR3 has 14 amino acids. This CDR3 is CASSLGTTNTEAFF. Here the CDR3 DNA reads TGTGCCAGCAGCTTAGGGACCACGAACACTGAAGCTTTCTTT.

The CDR3 sequence: CASSIAGGTEAFF. The DNA for the CDR3 is TGTGCCAGTAGTATAGCGGGGGGAACTGAAGCTTTCTTT. This rearrangement joins TRBV19 to TRBJ1-1; maybe TRBD1 (5 bases). V lost 1 base and J lost 5, with 8 bases in between. Germline V gives CDR1 LNHDA, CDR2 SQIVND (reference sequence). The CDR3 contains 13 residues.

The genes are TRBV24-1 and TRBJ2-2, with D maybe TRBD1 (7 bases). Germline V CDR1 and CDR2: KGHDR, SFDVKD. The CDR3 consists of 17 residues. V lost 3 bases to trimming and J lost 1 base, with 14 bases between them. Here the CDR3 DNA reads TGTGCCACCAGTGATGTCAGGGGGGCCCTGAACACCGGGGAGCTGTTTTTT. As protein: CATSDVRGALNTGELFF.

The V and J genes are TRBV9 and TRBJ1-1; 7 bases map to TRBD1. The junction had 3 bases not matched to a gene; V was cut back by 5 bases and J by 5 bases. The CDR3 length is 12 residues. CDR1 is SGDLS and CDR2 is YYNGEE in the germline V gene. DNA for the CDR3: TGTGCCAGCAGTAGGGGGCGGACTGAAGCTTTCTTT. This gives the protein CASSRGRTEAFF.

In DNA form, the CDR3 reads TGCAGCGTTTCTGGGGAAGGAGGTGGAAACACCATATATTTT. It codes for CSVSGEGGGNTIYF. The chain has TRBV29-1 and TRBJ1-3; no reliable D call. CDR1 is SQVTM and CDR2 is ANQGSEA in the germline V gene. The ends were cut back, 5 bases at V and 3 bases at J, with 14 bases in the middle. This CDR3 contains 14 residues.

This chain joins TRBV3-1 (or the pseudogene TRBV3-2) and TRBJ2-7, with 16 bases matching TRBD2. The V gene end was trimmed by 4 bases and the J gene end by 6 bases; junction bases not matched to a gene: 12. This CDR3 has 18 amino acids. Germline CDR1 is LGHDT and CDR2 is YNNKEL (reference sequence). The CDR3 region has the DNA TGTGCCAGCAGCCCACGCCGACCAGGGACTAGCGGGGGGGGCGAGCAGTACTTC. This gives the protein CASSPRRPGTSGGGEQYF.

CDR3 coding DNA: TGTGCCAGTAGTATTGGTCAGCGGGGGGGCAGGGAGACCCAGTACTTC. This translates into CASSIGQRGGRETQYF. V usage is TRBV19 and J usage is TRBJ2-5, with 10 bases aligning to TRBD2. The CDR3 extends over 16 amino acids. In germline, CDR1 is LNHDA, CDR2 SQIVND (reference sequence). The V segment lost 3 bases and the J segment 5 bases; nucleotides outside the gene matches: 9.

The CDR3 here is CASSEGLSFYNEQFF. In DNA form, the CDR3 reads TGTGCCAGCAGCGAGGGACTCTCCTTCTACAATGAGCAGTTCTTC. The rearrangement links TRBV2 to TRBJ2-1; TRBD2 might be the D (6 bases). The germline V gene has CDR1 SNHLY and CDR2 FYNNEI. V shed 6 bases and J shed 3 bases, with 15 bases lying between them. This CDR3 has 15 residues.

The rearrangement joins TRBV29-1 to TRBJ1-5; TRBD1 matches 8 bases. The ends lost 7 bases at V and 1 base at J; junction bases unmatched: 9. In germline, CDR1 is SQVTM, CDR2 ANQGSEA. The CDR3 is 15 amino acids. This CDR3 is CSAMVGQGSNQPQHF. CDR3 coding DNA: TGCAGCGCTATGGTAGGACAGGGAAGCAATCAGCCCCAGCATTTT. Complete variable domain (other parts from reference TRBV29-1 and TRBJ1-5): SAVISQKPSRDICQRGTSLTIQCQVDSQVTMMFWYRQQPGQSLTLIATANQGSEATYESGFVIDKFPISRPNLTFSTLTVSNMSPEDSSIYLCSAMVGQGSNQPQHFGDGTRLSIL.